These 14 T cell receptor beta chains came from one sample sequenced in a study of technical replicates of blood from several donors. Here immunoSEQ multiplex PCR was the method, and the copy in TCRdb shows in-frame clones only, minus some. The sample comprises some 48,000 clones, around 90% of which are singletons, and around 4% rests with the top ten. Sequencing was done on a sample of PBMCs. The receptors come from a human donor in good health. Some clones in this sample may be carry-over from other donors' samples.

This chain uses TRBV7-6 with TRBJ2-5, with D perhaps TRBD1 (6 bases). In germline, CDR1 is SGHVS, CDR2 FNYEAQ. The V end was cut by 1 base, the J end by 5 bases, with 11 bases between. The CDR3 runs 14 residues. Written as DNA, the CDR3 is TGTGCCAGCAGCTTAGGTTGGGGGCACGAGACCCAGTACTTC. Its translation is CASSLGWGHETQYF.

The chain uses TRBV11-2 and TRBJ2-1; 12 nucleotides align to TRBD2. The germline gives CDR1 SGHAT, CDR2 FQNNGV. The CDR3 totals 14 residues. The junction had 4 bases not matched to a gene; V was cut back by 6 bases and J by 7 bases. The CDR3 coding sequence is TGTGCCAGCAGTGGGACTAGCGGGTATAATGAGCAGTTCTTC. Residues: CASSGTSGYNEQFF. Full variable domain (outside the CDR3, taken from reference TRBV11-2 and TRBJ2-1): EAGVAQSPRYKIIEKRQSVAFWCNPISGHATLYWYQQILGQGPKLLIQFQNNGVVDDSQLPKDRFSAERLKGVDSTLKIQPAKLEDSAVYLCASSGTSGYNEQFFGPGTRLTVL.

The chain is built from TRBV15 and TRBJ1-1; a possible D gene is TRBD1 (5 bases). V lost 11 bases and J 5 bases, leaving 18 bases between the germline ends. The germline V gene encodes CDR1 LNHNV and CDR2 YYDKDF (reference sequence). The CDR3 covers 13 residues. For the CDR3, the DNA is TGTGCCGCTCGCGGGGCTGTGGTGACTGAAGCTTTCTTT. Its translation: CAARGAVVTEAFF.

The rearrangement joins TRBV27 to TRBJ1-2, with 9 bases matching TRBD1. The CDR3 runs to 14 residues. V lost 4 bases, J lost 8 bases, and 8 bases stayed unmatched. Germline CDR1 and CDR2: MNHEY and SMNVEV (reference sequence). The CDR3, as DNA: TGTGCCAGCAGTTACAAACAGGGGGCGCGGGGCTACACCTTC. Translating gives CASSYKQGARGYTF.

The chain has TRBV25-1 and TRBJ2-6; D is unclear. Germline loops: CDR1 MGHDK, CDR2 SYGVNS. With 4 bases removed from V and 1 base from J, the gap between germline ends came to 8 bases. This CDR3 region has 15 residues. Written as DNA, the CDR3 is TGTGCCAGCAGTGGACTTAAATCTGGGGCCAACGTCCTGACTTTC. Encoded protein: CASSGLKSGANVLTF. Variable domain in full (rest from reference TRBV25-1 and TRBJ2-6): EADIYQTPRYLVIGTGKKITLECSQTMGHDKMYWYQQDPGMELHLIHYSYGVNSTEKGDLSSESTVSRIRTEHFPLTLESARPSHTSQYLCASSGLKSGANVLTFGAGSRLTVL.

This clone occurred once. The V call is TRBV6-1, the J call TRBJ2-2; 8 bases are shared with TRBD1. The CDR3 spans 15 residues. V lost 6 bases, J lost 0 bases, and 3 bases stayed unmatched. Germline CDR1 reads MNHNS; CDR2 reads SASEGT. CDR3: CASRARGPNTGELFF. As DNA, the CDR3 is TGTGCCAGCAGGGCCAGGGGGCCGAACACCGGGGAGCTGTTTTTT.

The rearrangement joins TRBV25-1 to TRBJ1-2; no definite D call. V was clipped by 3 bases and J by 8 bases, with 10 bases between them. Germline V CDR1 and CDR2: MGHDK, SYGVNS. The CDR3 consists of 12 residues. This CDR3 is CASSDAVRGYTF. The CDR3 region has the DNA TGTGCCAGCAGTGATGCTGTCAGAGGCTACACCTTC.

This sequence joins TRBV4-1 and TRBJ1-5, with D possibly being TRBD1 (5 bases). The CDR3 covers 17 residues. V was shortened by 0 bases and J by 5 bases, with 17 bases between the two germline ends. Germline V gives CDR1 MGHRA, CDR2 YSYEKL. The CDR3 is CASSQDPPYWGDQPQHF. As DNA, the CDR3 is TGCGCCAGCAGCCAAGATCCCCCCTACTGGGGGGATCAGCCCCAGCATTTT.

The CDR3 reads CASSQGRQVINSPLHF. CDR3 DNA: TGCGCCAGCAGCCAAGGCAGACAGGTCATTAATTCACCCCTCCACTTT. This chain connects TRBV4-1 to TRBJ1-6; D is perhaps TRBD1 (6 bases). V lost 1 base to trimming and J lost 6 bases, with 13 bases between them. The germline V gene encodes CDR1 MGHRA and CDR2 YSYEKL. This CDR3 is built from 16 residues.

This chain's CDR3 is CASSPYGTDNEKLFF. CDR3 in DNA: TGTGCCAGCAGTCCCTATGGGACAGATAATGAAAAACTGTTTTTT. The V and J genes are TRBV2 and TRBJ1-4, with 7 bases fitting TRBD1. Trimming took 5 bases from V and 4 from J; bases not matched to a gene: 7. The CDR3 length is 15 residues. Germline lookup yields CDR1 SNHLY and CDR2 FYNNEI.

V is TRBV7-9 and J is TRBJ2-3, with TRBD2 matching over 9 bases. V shed 4 bases, J shed 2 bases, and the junction held 7 bases outside the gene matches. Germline loops: CDR1 SEHNR, CDR2 FQNEAQ (reference sequence). This CDR3 comprises 16 residues. CDR3 sequence: CASSSSERGATDTQYF. In DNA, the CDR3 is TGTGCCAGCAGCTCATCGGAGCGGGGGGCCACAGATACGCAGTATTTT.

This chain connects TRBV7-3 to TRBJ2-1, with D perhaps TRBD2 (6 bases). V lost 5 bases to trimming and J lost 12 bases, with 11 bases between them. CDR1 is SGHTA and CDR2 is FQGTGA in the germline V gene. The CDR3 runs to 11 residues. The DNA for the CDR3 is TGTGCCAGCAGCATGGAGGGTACGCAGTTCTTC. Translation gives CASSMEGTQFF. Full variable domain (outside the CDR3, taken from reference TRBV7-3 and TRBJ2-1): GAGVSQTPSNKVTEKGKYVELRCDPISGHTALYWYRQSLGQGPEFLIYFQGTGAADDSGLPNDRFFAVRPEGSVSTLKIQRTERGDSAVYLCASSMEGTQFFGPGTRLTVL.

The chain combines TRBV5-8 with TRBJ1-2, with D unclear. The CDR3 totals 15 residues. Germline V CDR1 and CDR2: SGHTS, YDEGEE. V was cut by 9 bases and J by 0 bases, with 18 bases left in between. The CDR3 DNA reads TGTGCCACACGTACGAGCCCCTCGTCTAACTATGGCTACACCTTC. Translating gives CATRTSPSSNYGYTF.

The V call is TRBV18, the J call TRBJ1-5; the D is unclear. Germline V CDR1 and CDR2: KGHSH, LQKENI. The ends were cut back, 2 bases at V and 6 bases at J, with 8 bases in the middle. The CDR3 covers 13 residues. The CDR3 nucleotides are TGTGCCAGCTCACCAGGGCATGGTCAGCCCCAGCATTTT. This translates into CASSPGHGQPQHF.